The 18 T cell receptor beta chains listed next were all sequenced from one sample in a study of blood T cells in healthy people across ages. Primed by a sample-barcoded 5' primer and a J-beta primer mix, a second PCR proceeded for about 6 to 12 cycles. Via MiXCR, TCRdb re-called the 5' RACE reads, giving one row per CDR3 protein. Of some 800,000 distinct CDR3 sequences listed, around a quarter are singletons. These data also featured in a second study, about T cells of mothers and their children.

Material: blood. All receptors come from a boy between 10 and 17 years old in good health.

The J gene is TRBJ2-3, the V gene TRBV10-3; D not resolved. The CDR3 sequence is 13 residues long. Germline CDR1 reads ENHRY; CDR2 reads SYGVKD. Trimming removed 11 bases from V and 2 bases from J, with 14 bases in between. The CDR3 protein is CAVGLRDTDTQYF. DNA of the CDR3: TGTGCCGTCGGCCTTAGGGACACAGATACGCAGTATTTT.

This clonotype was detected ten times or more. This chain connects TRBV5-1 to TRBJ1-2; D gene ambiguous. CDR1 and CDR2 (germline): SGHRS, YFSETQ. The CDR3 totals 14 residues. V was pared by 0 bases and J by 4 bases, with 10 bases between. This CDR3 reads CASSLAQSTYGYTF. In nucleotides, the CDR3 is TGCGCCAGCAGCTTGGCCCAGAGCACCTATGGCTACACCTTC.

In this sample, this clonotype turned up a few times. CDR3 nucleotides: TGTGCCAGCAGCTTAGCTCGTTCGAACGAGCAGTACTTC. Protein sequence: CASSLARSNEQYF. The chain couples TRBV7-2 to TRBJ2-7, with unresolved D. Germline-derived CDR1 and CDR2 are SGHTA and FQGNSA. The germline V and J ends were trimmed by 0 bases and 5 bases, with 8 bases remaining between them. The CDR3 totals 13 residues. The complete variable domain, with remaining parts taken from reference TRBV7-2 and TRBJ2-7, reads GAGVSQSPSNKVTEKGKDVELRCDPISGHTALYWYRQSLGQGLEFLIYFQGNSAPDKSGLPSDRFSAERTGGSVSTLTIQRTQQEDSAVYLCASSLARSNEQYFGPGTRLTVT.

This chain uses TRBV14 with TRBJ2-7; D is unresolved. Trimming took off 1 base at V and 3 bases at J, with 10 bases between the two ends. The CDR3 is 14 amino acids. Per the germline V gene, CDR1 is SGHDN and CDR2 is FVKESK. The CDR3 coding sequence is TGTGCCAGCAGCCAAGGACCACCATACTACGAGCAGTACTTC. Its translation: CASSQGPPYYEQYF.

This chain links TRBV12-3 or TRBV12-4 with TRBJ1-5, with D unresolved. The CDR3 is made up of 12 amino acids. V was cut by 4 bases and J by 6 bases, with 7 bases left in between. CDR3 region: CASSSWGQPQHF. Written as DNA, the CDR3 is TGTGCCAGCAGTTCTTGGGGTCAGCCCCAGCATTTT.

The chain has TRBV7-9 and TRBJ1-3; D is unresolved. The CDR3 covers 12 residues. Trimming took 11 bases from V and 1 from J, leaving 9 bases between them. Germline V gene sequence: CDR1 SEHNR, CDR2 FQNEAQ (reference sequence). Here the CDR3 DNA reads TGTGCCCTGGTAGTTTCTGGAAACACCATATATTTT. It is translated as CALVVSGNTIYF.

J is TRBJ2-3 and V is TRBV27; D not resolved. Trimming left V 2 bases short and J 4 bases short, with 13 bases between. The CDR3 is 15 residues long. Per germline, CDR1 MNHEY and CDR2 SMNVEV (reference sequence). CDR3 DNA sequence: TGTGCCAGCAGTTTACAGGACCCAAGCTCAGATACGCAGTATTTT. This translates into CASSLQDPSSDTQYF.

This clonotype was picked up a small number of times. The chain joins TRBV4-3 to TRBJ2-1; D is possibly TRBD1 or TRBD2 (6 bases each). This CDR3 region has 14 residues. Trimming stripped 1 base from V and 7 bases from J, with 11 bases between. Per germline, CDR1 LGHNA and CDR2 YSLEER. CDR3 bases: TGCGCCAGCAGCCAAGTAGGGGGGCTTAATGAGCAGTTCTTC. Protein: CASSQVGGLNEQFF.

This clonotype was seen ten or more times. V is TRBV4-1 and J is TRBJ2-5; D possibly uses TRBD1 or TRBD2 (5 bases each). The DNA end favors TRBJ2-1, so the J call may be wrong. Per germline, CDR1 MGHRA and CDR2 YSYEKL. The CDR3 length is 13 residues. CDR3 loop: CASSRWDPGEQFF. CDR3 sequence (DNA): TGCGCCAGCAGCCGATGGGACCCTGGAGAGCAGTTCTTC.

The V gene is TRBV7-9, the J gene TRBJ2-7; no reliable D call. V was clipped by 3 bases and J by 4 bases, with 7 bases between them. Germline V gives CDR1 SEHNR, CDR2 FQNEAQ (reference sequence). The CDR3 has 12 residues. The CDR3 region is CASSFAVYEQYF. The DNA for the CDR3 is TGTGCCAGCAGCTTCGCGGTTTACGAGCAGTACTTC.

V usage is TRBV7-2 and J usage is TRBJ2-3, with 7 bases identical to TRBD2. Germline loops: CDR1 SGHTA, CDR2 FQGNSA. The CDR3 consists of 14 residues. After removal of 5 bases from V and 3 bases from J, the junction contained 5 bases not matched to a gene. The CDR3 DNA sequence: TGTGCCAGCAGCGGGACTATGGTAACAGATACGCAGTATTTT. Amino acid sequence: CASSGTMVTDTQYF.

This chain connects TRBV7-9 to TRBJ2-3; TRBD2 agrees at 7 bases. The CDR3 spans 15 residues. CDR1 and CDR2 from the germline V gene are SEHNR and FQNEAQ (reference sequence). V gave up 5 bases and J gave up 7 bases; unmatched junction bases: 12. CDR3 loop: CASSQSLAVRYTQYF. The DNA for the CDR3 is TGTGCCAGCAGCCAGTCCCTAGCGGTGCGTTATACGCAGTATTTT.

This clonotype was picked up a small number of times. The chain is built from TRBV7-9 and TRBJ2-7; D perhaps matches TRBD2 (5 bases). This CDR3 has 14 residues. From germline, CDR1 is SEHNR and CDR2 FQNEAQ (reference sequence). V shed 5 bases and J shed 5 bases, with 16 bases lying between them. CDR3 nucleotide sequence: TGTGCCAGCAGCCCCCAGCGGCAAACCGACGAGCAGTACTTC. As protein: CASSPQRQTDEQYF.

This clonotype showed up just a few times. At one boundary the junction diverges from the germline segment, which might be a read error. The gene calls are TRBV7-3 and TRBJ1-2; no firm D call. The CDR3 is made up of 16 amino acids. The germline gives CDR1 SGHTA, CDR2 FQGTGA. The DNA of the CDR3 is TGTGCCAGCAGCTTTATGTCCGACGGAGTTAACTACGGCTACACCTTC. Translating it yields CASSFMSDGVNYGYTF.

This chain uses TRBV30 with TRBJ2-1; 8 bases map to TRBD1. Germline-derived CDR1 and CDR2 are GTSNPN and SVGIG (reference sequence). The J segment lost 7 bases and the V segment lost 0 bases, leaving 5 bases of the junction unmatched. CDR3 length: 14 amino acids. CDR3 sequence: CAWSVGQGTNEQFF. In DNA, the CDR3 is TGTGCCTGGAGTGTAGGACAGGGTACGAATGAGCAGTTCTTC.

The genes are TRBV28 and TRBJ2-7; no clear D. V was shortened by 6 bases and J by 4 bases, with 10 bases between the two germline ends. Germline loops: CDR1 MDHEN, CDR2 SYDVKM. CDR3 size: 12 residues. CDR3 sequence reads: CASSSLGYEQYF. CDR3 bases: TGTGCCAGCAGCTCCTTAGGTTACGAGCAGTACTTC.

The V call is TRBV24-1, the J call TRBJ1-2; D ambiguous. Germline V gene sequence: CDR1 KGHDR, CDR2 SFDVKD. The CDR3 runs to 15 residues. Trimming removed 2 bases at V and 5 bases at J, with 14 bases between. This CDR3 is CATSDSLSGIYGYTF. The CDR3 DNA reads TGTGCCACCAGTGATTCCCTGAGTGGTATTTATGGCTACACCTTC.

This clonotype was seen a few times. The CDR3 ends on some other residue instead of the conserved phenylalanine or tryptophan, so this is likely a read error. The rearrangement uses TRBV3-1 and TRBJ2-5; D ambiguous. Germline V gene data show CDR1 as LGHDT and CDR2 as YNNKEL (reference sequence). V gave up 0 bases and J gave up 4 bases, with 9 bases separating them. This CDR3 comprises 14 residues. CDR3: CASSQDPPSETQYL. The CDR3 DNA is TGTGCCAGCAGCCAAGATCCCCCTTCAGAGACCCAGTACCTC.